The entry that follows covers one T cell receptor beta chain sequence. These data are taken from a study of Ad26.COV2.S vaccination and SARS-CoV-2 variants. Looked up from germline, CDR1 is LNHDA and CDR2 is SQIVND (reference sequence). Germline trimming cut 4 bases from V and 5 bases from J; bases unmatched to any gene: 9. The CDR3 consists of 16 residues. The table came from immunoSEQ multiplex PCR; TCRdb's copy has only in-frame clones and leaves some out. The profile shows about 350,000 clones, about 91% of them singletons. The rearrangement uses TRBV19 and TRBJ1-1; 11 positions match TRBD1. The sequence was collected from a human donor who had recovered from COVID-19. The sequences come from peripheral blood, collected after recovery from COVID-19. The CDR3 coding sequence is TGTGCCAGTAGTACAAGTCCGGGACAGGGGGATACTGAAGCTTTCTTT. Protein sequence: CASSTSPGQGDTEAFF.